These T cell receptor beta chains were read from a single sample in a study of blood T cell repertoires in COVID-19. Here immunoSEQ multiplex PCR was the method, and the copy in TCRdb shows in-frame clones only, minus some. Of 200,000 to 300,000 clones in the sample, 88% are singletons; the top ten hold roughly 4%. Material: peripheral blood. The receptors here all came from a man aged 55 to 70 who had recovered from COVID-19. The CDR3 runs from the conserved cysteine through the conserved F or W. D genes are given only for firm matches. A clone size is listed for some rows: how often the clone was seen (once, few, many), or a class if it is expanded.

V: TRBV15; J: TRBJ1-5; size: -; D: -; DNA: TGTGCCACCAGCAGAGATCCGGGAAGCAGCAATCAGCCCCAGCATTTT; CDR3: CATSRDPGSSNQPQHF
V: TRBV11-2; J: TRBJ1-2; size: -; D: -; DNA: TGTGCCAGCAGCTTGCGGAGCTATGGCTACACCTTC; CDR3: CASSLRSYGYTF
V: TRBV7-3; J: TRBJ2-2; size: -; D: TRBD2; DNA: TGTGCCAGCAGCTTACGGCCGGGACTAGTCGAACCCGGGGAGCTGTTTTTT; CDR3: CASSLRPGLVEPGELFF
V: TRBV12-5; J: TRBJ1-5; size: -; D: -; DNA: TGTGCTAGTGGTTCGGGACTCTCCAATCAGCCCCAGCATTTT; CDR3: CASGSGLSNQPQHF
V: TRBV4-1; J: TRBJ2-3; size: -; D: TRBD2; DNA: TGCGCCAGCAGCCGGTTTGGACTAGCGGGCACAGATACGCAGTATTTT; CDR3: CASSRFGLAGTDTQYF
V: TRBV7-2; J: TRBJ1-1; size: -; D: -; DNA: TGTGCCAGCAGCCCTAACGGTCCCCCGCCAGGAGCTTTCTTT; CDR3: CASSPNGPPPGAFF
V: TRBV14; J: TRBJ1-2; size: -; D: TRBD1; DNA: TGTGCCAGCAGCCAAGACAGGGCAAGGGGGCGAGCGGATGGCTACACCTTC; CDR3: CASSQDRARGRADGYTF
V: TRBV18; J: TRBJ2-7; size: few; D: -; DNA: TGTGCCAGCTCACCACCGTCACAGGGTAGGCACGAGCAGTACTTC; CDR3: CASSPPSQGRHEQYF
V: TRBV5-1; J: TRBJ1-1; size: -; D: -; DNA: TGCGCCAGCAGCTTGGATGGTAGAGCGAACACTGAAGCTTTCTTT; CDR3: CASSLDGRANTEAFF
V: TRBV30; J: TRBJ1-3; size: -; D: -; DNA: TGTGCCTGGAGAATTTCGCTAGGAAACACCATATATTTT; CDR3: CAWRISLGNTIYF
V: TRBV18; J: TRBJ1-1; size: -; D: TRBD1; DNA: TGTGCCAGCTCACCCCTCCACTCGGGGACAGAAGGTGAGTCGACTGAAGCTTTCTTT; CDR3: CASSPLHSGTEGESTEAFF
V: TRBV7-2; J: TRBJ1-1; size: -; D: TRBD1; DNA: TGTGCCAGCAGCCCTAGGCTGACAGGGTGGACTGAAGCTTTCTTT; CDR3: CASSPRLTGWTEAFF
V: TRBV7-2; J: TRBJ1-6; size: -; D: -; DNA: TGTGCCAGCAGCAGGAGTCGGGTCCGCGATTCACCCCTCCACTTT; CDR3: CASSRSRVRDSPLHF
V: TRBV7-6; J: TRBJ2-2; size: -; D: TRBD2; DNA: TGTGCCAGCAGCTTAGGCGGGGGGGCCACCGGGGAGCTGTTTTTT; CDR3: CASSLGGGATGELFF
V: TRBV7-2; J: TRBJ1-3; size: -; D: -; DNA: TGTGCCAGCAGCTTTGGGGGGGATCGAAACACCATATATTTT; CDR3: CASSFGGDRNTIYF
V: TRBV5-4; J: TRBJ1-2; size: -; D: -; DNA: TGTGCCAGCAGCTTGGTTCCCCTAGACGGCTACACCTTC; CDR3: CASSLVPLDGYTF
V: TRBV6-1; J: TRBJ2-2; size: -; D: TRBD2; DNA: TGTGCCAGCAGTGACCGACGGGCGAGCGGGGGGCACACCGGGGAGCTGTTTTTT; CDR3: CASSDRRASGGHTGELFF
V: TRBV19; J: TRBJ1-6; size: -; D: -; DNA: TGTGCCGCCTCAGTTGGGCGGGTTTCACCCCTCCACTTT; CDR3: CAASVGRVSPLHF
V: TRBV3-1/TRBV3-2; J: TRBJ1-6; size: -; D: -; DNA: TGTGCCAGCAGCCATGGGGGGGGCTCCTATAATTCACCCCTCCACTTT; CDR3: CASSHGGGSYNSPLHF
V: TRBV2; J: TRBJ2-7; size: -; D: -; DNA: TGTGCCAGCAGCATAACTCTCTACGAGCAGTACTTC; CDR3: CASSITLYEQYF
V: TRBV2; J: TRBJ1-1; size: few; D: -; DNA: TGTGCCAGCGTCCGACAGAACACTGAAGCTTTCTTT; CDR3: CASVRQNTEAFF
V: TRBV10-3; J: TRBJ2-7; size: -; D: -; DNA: TGTGCGACCGGACAGAAGGGTATATCCTACGAGCAGTACTTC; CDR3: CATGQKGISYEQYF
V: TRBV3-1/TRBV3-2; J: TRBJ1-2; size: -; D: TRBD1; DNA: TGTGCCAGCAGCCAAGTGGACAGGGGTGGAATTAGCTATGGCTACACCTTC; CDR3: CASSQVDRGGISYGYTF
V: TRBV5-6; J: TRBJ1-1; size: -; D: -; DNA: TGTGCCAGCAGCCCCCGGGACTTTAACACTGAAGCTTTCTTT; CDR3: CASSPRDFNTEAFF